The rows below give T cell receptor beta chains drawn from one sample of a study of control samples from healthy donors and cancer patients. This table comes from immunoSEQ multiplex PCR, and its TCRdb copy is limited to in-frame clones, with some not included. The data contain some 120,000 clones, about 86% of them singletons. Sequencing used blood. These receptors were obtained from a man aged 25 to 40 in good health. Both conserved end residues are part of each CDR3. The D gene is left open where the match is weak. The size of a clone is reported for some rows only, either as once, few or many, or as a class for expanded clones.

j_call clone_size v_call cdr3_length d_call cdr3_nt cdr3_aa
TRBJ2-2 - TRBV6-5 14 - TGTGCCAGCAGACGCGACGGGCGGACCGGGGAGCTGTTTTTT CASRRDGRTGELFF
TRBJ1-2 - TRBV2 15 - TGTGCCAGCAGTGAAGGCGGGACACTTAACTATGGCTACACCTTC CASSEGGTLNYGYTF
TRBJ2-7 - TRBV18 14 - TGTGCCAGCTCACCGGCGATTAGCTCCTACGAGCAGTACTTC CASSPAISSYEQYF
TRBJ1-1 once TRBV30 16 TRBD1 TGTGCCTGGAGTGCCCCGGGACAGGGTGGGTGGCCTGAAGCTTTCTTT CAWSAPGQGGWPEAFF
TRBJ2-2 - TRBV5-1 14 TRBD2 TGCGCCAGCAGCTCAGGACTAGAGGGCGGGGAGCTGTTTTTT CASSSGLEGGELFF
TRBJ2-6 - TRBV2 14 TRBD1 TGTGCCAGCGACAGGGTAGCGGGGGCCAACGTCCTGACTTTC CASDRVAGANVLTF
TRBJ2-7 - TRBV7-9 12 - TGTGCCAGCGCCGACTCGATCAACGAGCAGTACTTC CASADSINEQYF
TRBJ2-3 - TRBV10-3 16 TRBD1 TGTGCCATCAGTGACCCTCCGGGACAGGGGGCAGATACGCAGTATTTT CAISDPPGQGADTQYF
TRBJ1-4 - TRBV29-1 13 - TGCAGCGTCGGCACAGGGCAGGATGAAAAACTGTTTTTT CSVGTGQDEKLFF
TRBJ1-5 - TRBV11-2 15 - TGTGCCAGCAGCCCCGTAGGAGTTGGCAATCAGCCCCAGCATTTT CASSPVGVGNQPQHF